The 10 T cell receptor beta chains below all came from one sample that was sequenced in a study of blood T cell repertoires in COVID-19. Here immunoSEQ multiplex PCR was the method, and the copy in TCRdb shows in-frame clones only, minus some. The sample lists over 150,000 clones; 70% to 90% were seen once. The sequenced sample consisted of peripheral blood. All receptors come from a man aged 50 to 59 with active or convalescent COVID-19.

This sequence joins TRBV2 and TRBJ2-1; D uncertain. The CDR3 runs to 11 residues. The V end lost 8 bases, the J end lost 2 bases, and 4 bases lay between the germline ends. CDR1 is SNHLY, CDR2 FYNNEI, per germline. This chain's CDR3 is CASLPYNEQFF. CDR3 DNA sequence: TGTGCCAGCCTCCCCTACAATGAGCAGTTCTTC.

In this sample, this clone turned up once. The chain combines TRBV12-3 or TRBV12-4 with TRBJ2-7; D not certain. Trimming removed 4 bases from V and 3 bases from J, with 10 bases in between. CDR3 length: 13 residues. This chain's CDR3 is CASSSKNSYEQYF. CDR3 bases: TGTGCCAGCAGTTCTAAGAATAGCTACGAGCAGTACTTC.

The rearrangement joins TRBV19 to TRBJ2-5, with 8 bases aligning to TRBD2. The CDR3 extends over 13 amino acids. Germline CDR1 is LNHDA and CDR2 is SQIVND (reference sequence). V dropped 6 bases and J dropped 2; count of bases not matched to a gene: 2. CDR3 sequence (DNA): TGTGCCAGTAGAGGCGGGGGGCAAGAGACCCAGTACTTC. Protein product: CASRGGGQETQYF.

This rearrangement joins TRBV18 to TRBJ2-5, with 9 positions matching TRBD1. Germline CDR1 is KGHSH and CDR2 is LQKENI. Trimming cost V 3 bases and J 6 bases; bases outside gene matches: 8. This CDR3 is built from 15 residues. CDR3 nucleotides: TGTGCCAGCTCACCCCCGGGACAGGGTTGGAAGACCCAGTACTTC. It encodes CASSPPGQGWKTQYF.

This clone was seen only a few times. This CDR3 reads CATSEGVGEKLFF. The CDR3 DNA follows: TGTGCCACCAGTGAAGGGGTAGGTGAAAAACTGTTTTTT. The genes are TRBV24-1 and TRBJ1-4; tentative D call: TRBD1 (5 bases). CDR3 length: 13 residues. The germline V and J ends were trimmed by 4 bases and 7 bases, with 9 bases remaining between them. Germline CDR1 is KGHDR and CDR2 is SFDVKD.

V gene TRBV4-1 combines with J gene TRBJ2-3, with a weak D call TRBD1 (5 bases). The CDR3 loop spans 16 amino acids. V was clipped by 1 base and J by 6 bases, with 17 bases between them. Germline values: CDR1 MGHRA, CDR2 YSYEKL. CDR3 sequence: CASSQATDPTRDTQYF. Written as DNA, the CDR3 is TGCGCCAGCAGCCAAGCGACAGACCCGACCAGGGATACGCAGTATTTT.

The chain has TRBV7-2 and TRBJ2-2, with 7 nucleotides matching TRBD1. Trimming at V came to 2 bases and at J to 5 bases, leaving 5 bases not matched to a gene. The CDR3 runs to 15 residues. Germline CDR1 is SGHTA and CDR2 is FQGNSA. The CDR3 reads CASSLQLQGTGELFF. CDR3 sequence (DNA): TGTGCCAGCAGCTTACAACTACAGGGGACCGGGGAGCTGTTTTTT.

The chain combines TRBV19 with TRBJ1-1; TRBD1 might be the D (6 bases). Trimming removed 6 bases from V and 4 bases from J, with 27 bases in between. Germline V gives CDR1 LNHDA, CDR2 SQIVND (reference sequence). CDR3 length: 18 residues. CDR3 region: CASSLDQGRGRSGTEAFF. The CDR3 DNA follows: TGTGCCAGTAGCCTCGATCAGGGCAGGGGAAGATCAGGCACTGAAGCTTTCTTT.

CDR3 sequence (DNA): TGTGCCAGCAGCCACGTTTCGGGGGGGAACACTGAAGCTTTCTTT. Translating gives CASSHVSGGNTEAFF. The chain couples TRBV7-6 to TRBJ1-1; D is perhaps TRBD1 (5 bases). V dropped 5 bases and J dropped 1 base, with 14 bases sitting between them. The CDR3 has 15 residues. Per the germline V gene, CDR1 is SGHVS and CDR2 is FNYEAQ.

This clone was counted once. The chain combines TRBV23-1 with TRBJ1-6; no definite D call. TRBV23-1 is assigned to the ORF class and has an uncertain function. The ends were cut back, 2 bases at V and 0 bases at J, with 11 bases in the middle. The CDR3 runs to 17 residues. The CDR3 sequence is CASSQTVKSSYNSPLHF. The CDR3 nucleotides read TGCGCCAGCAGTCAAACTGTTAAGTCCTCCTATAATTCACCCCTCCACTTT.